Shown below are 19 T cell receptor beta chains from a single sample sequenced in a study of blood T cell repertoires in COVID-19 (TCRdb year 2020). The library was obtained by the immunoSEQ multiplex PCR assay. The source is immuneACCESS, and TCRdb retained only in-frame sequences with V and J called. Part of the clones is not carried over; for the studies checked, unresolved V genes explain less than half of this, and the remainder is unexplained. For this sample there are over 100,000 clones; approximately 84% appear just once. About a tenth of the sample is held by the ten biggest clonotypes. Specimen: peripheral blood. These receptor sequences come from a man aged 40-55 years with active or convalescent COVID-19.

V gene TRBV3-1 (or the pseudogene TRBV3-2) combines with J gene TRBJ2-7; a possible D gene is TRBD1 (5 bases). Germline-derived CDR1 and CDR2 are LGHDT and YNNKEL (reference sequence). The ends were cut back, 0 bases at V and 9 bases at J, with 12 bases in the middle. The length of the CDR3 is 13 residues. The CDR3 DNA reads TGTGCCAGCAGCCAAGATCAACAGGCAAGGCAGTACTTC. It translates to CASSQDQQARQYF.

The chain has TRBV6-2 or TRBV6-3 and TRBJ1-1; D not certain. Per germline, CDR1 MNHEY and CDR2 SVGEGT. This CDR3 has 16 amino acids. V was pared by 4 bases and J by 7 bases, with 22 bases between. CDR3 sequence reads: CASSSSGSAKAGEAFF. CDR3 nucleotide sequence: TGTGCCAGCAGTTCCTCAGGATCGGCTAAGGCGGGTGAAGCTTTCTTT.

This chain uses TRBV5-6 with TRBJ1-1, with TRBD1 matching 7 bases. V lost 0 bases and J lost 3; bases outside the gene matches: 8. The CDR3 consists of 16 residues. From germline, CDR1 is SGHDT and CDR2 YYEEEE. The DNA for the CDR3 is TGTGCCAGCAGCTTGGGGGGCGCACAGGGGTACACTGAAGCTTTCTTT. Encoded protein: CASSLGGAQGYTEAFF.

This clone was picked up many times. This sample also contains other DNA sequences that code for the same CDR3. The CDR3 protein is CASSLGQITGELFF. The CDR3 DNA follows: TGTGCCAGCAGTTTGGGACAGATCACCGGGGAGCTGTTTTTT. This sequence joins TRBV27 and TRBJ2-2; TRBD1 matches 7 bases. In germline, CDR1 is MNHEY, CDR2 SMNVEV (reference sequence). J was trimmed by 4 bases and V by 3 bases; bases with no gene match: 2. This CDR3 has 14 residues.

The chain joins TRBV6-5 to TRBJ2-7; 8 nucleotides align to TRBD2. Germline V lookup: CDR1 MNHEY, CDR2 SVGAGI. This CDR3 is 14 amino acids long. Unmatched junction bases numbered 9, after V lost 7 bases and J lost 4 bases. The CDR3 loop reads CASKGGGNPYEQYF. CDR3 DNA: TGTGCCAGCAAGGGCGGGGGGAATCCATACGAGCAGTACTTC.

The J gene is TRBJ2-7, the V gene TRBV7-2; D is possibly TRBD1 (5 bases). Trimming cost V 1 base and J 2 bases, with 12 bases left between them. CDR1 and CDR2 from the germline V gene are SGHTA and FQGNSA. The CDR3 contains 15 residues. CDR3 in amino acids: CASSLGQGKAYEQYF. In DNA, the CDR3 is TGTGCCAGCAGCTTAGGGCAGGGAAAGGCCTACGAGCAGTACTTC.

The chain has TRBV6-5 and TRBJ2-5, with 9 bases identical to TRBD1. Germline CDR1 reads MNHEY; CDR2 reads SVGAGI. CDR3 length: 14 amino acids. With 5 bases clipped from V and 5 bases from J, the junction kept 6 bases outside the gene matches. This CDR3 is CASSPTGGGETQYF. The DNA of the CDR3 is TGTGCCAGCAGTCCCACAGGGGGCGGCGAGACCCAGTACTTC.

The chain combines TRBV2 with TRBJ2-5, with 9 bases matching TRBD1. The CDR3 consists of 14 residues. The ends lost 6 bases at V and 4 bases at J; junction bases unmatched: 6. Germline loops: CDR1 SNHLY, CDR2 FYNNEI. CDR3 protein: CASREGQGGETQYF. In nucleotides, the CDR3 is TGTGCCAGCAGAGAGGGACAGGGCGGAGAGACCCAGTACTTC.

V and J are TRBV18 and TRBJ2-1; the D gene is possibly TRBD1 (5 bases). CDR1 KGHSH and CDR2 LQKENI come from the germline V gene. The CDR3 has 15 residues. V was clipped by 6 bases and J by 0 bases, with 12 bases between them. The CDR3 DNA follows: TGTGCCAGCTCGCACAGGCAACTCTCCTACAATGAGCAGTTCTTC. It yields the protein CASSHRQLSYNEQFF.

In its sample, this clone was seen a few times. The chain has TRBV6-5 and TRBJ1-1; D remains unclear. Germline-derived CDR1 and CDR2 are MNHEY and SVGAGI. The V gene lost 6 bases and the J gene lost 3 bases, with 14 bases spanning the gap. CDR3 size: 14 residues. In DNA, the CDR3 is TGTGCCAGCAGCCAGGATAGGCGACACACTGAAGCTTTCTTT. This translates into CASSQDRRHTEAFF.

The table lists this clone with a few counts. This sequence joins TRBV4-1 and TRBJ2-2, with D possibly TRBD2 on 6 matching bases. Germline CDR1 is MGHRA and CDR2 is YSYEKL. V lost 1 base, J lost 5 bases, and 14 bases lay in between. The CDR3 is 16 amino acids. In DNA form, the CDR3 reads TGCGCCAGCAGCCAAGCGGGAGTAGTAGAGACCGGGGAGCTGTTTTTT. It yields the protein CASSQAGVVETGELFF.

A few counts support this clone. V is TRBV5-1 and J is TRBJ2-1; 11 bases agree with TRBD2. This CDR3 has 15 amino acids. Germline V gene lookup returns CDR1 SGHRS and CDR2 YFSETQ. Trimming took 5 bases from V and 5 from J; bases not matched to a gene: 6. The CDR3 sequence: CASSIAGGNNNEQFF. In DNA form, the CDR3 reads TGCGCCAGCAGTATAGCGGGGGGGAACAACAATGAGCAGTTCTTC.

The chain carries TRBV25-1 and TRBJ2-7, with 8 bases identical to TRBD1. J gave up 4 bases and V 4 bases, and 0 bases lay outside the gene matches. Germline CDR1 reads MGHDK; CDR2 reads SYGVNS. The CDR3 covers 12 residues. CDR3 protein: CASSGQGYEQYF. CDR3 coding DNA: TGTGCCAGCAGTGGACAGGGGTACGAGCAGTACTTC.

In its sample, this clone was seen once. The CDR3 is CASSLQGGQPQHF. For the CDR3, the DNA is TGCGCCAGCAGCTTACAGGGCGGTCAGCCCCAGCATTTT. The rearrangement joins TRBV5-1 to TRBJ1-5; D might be TRBD1 (6 bases). This CDR3 region has 13 residues. Between the trimmed V and J ends, which lost 2 bases and 6 bases, there was a span of 9 bases. Germline V lookup: CDR1 SGHRS, CDR2 YFSETQ.

The chain joins TRBV6-6 to TRBJ1-5; D ambiguous. The V end lost 2 bases, the J end lost 1 base, and 6 bases lay between the germline ends. The CDR3 extends over 14 amino acids. Germline V gives CDR1 MNHNY, CDR2 SVGAGI (reference sequence). The CDR3 DNA is TGTGCCAGCAGTTACGGGGAGAGCAATCAGCCCCAGCATTTT. As protein: CASSYGESNQPQHF.

This clone has just one count. This chain joins TRBV6-5 and TRBJ2-2; TRBD1 is a possible D gene (5 bases). V dropped 11 bases and J dropped 4 bases, with 11 bases sitting between them. This CDR3 is built from 12 residues. Per germline, CDR1 MNHEY and CDR2 SVGAGI. CDR3 DNA: TGTGCCGCGACAGCCCCCACCGGGGAGCTGTTTTTT. Protein sequence: CAATAPTGELFF.

The chain is built from TRBV5-1 and TRBJ2-2, with D possibly TRBD2 on 6 matching bases. Germline CDR1 SGHRS, CDR2 YFSETQ. Trimming pared 4 bases from V and 6 bases from J, leaving 16 bases between. This CDR3 contains 15 residues. In nucleotides, the CDR3 is TGCGCCAGCAGCCAAACGGGACTCCAAGCCGGGGAGCTGTTTTTT. This encodes CASSQTGLQAGELFF. Supplemented by reference TRBV5-1 and TRBJ2-2, the full variable domain reads KAGVTQTPRYLIKTRGQQVTLSCSPISGHRSVSWYQQTPGQGLQFLFEYFSETQRNKGNFPGRFSGRQFSNSRSEMNVSTLELGDSALYLCASSQTGLQAGELFFGEGSRLTVL.

J is TRBJ1-2 and V is TRBV19; maybe TRBD1 (5 bases). The germline V and J ends were trimmed by 4 bases and 6 bases, with 15 bases remaining between them. Germline CDR1 is LNHDA and CDR2 is SQIVND (reference sequence). The CDR3 runs to 14 residues. The CDR3 protein is CASSTPGGADGYTF. CDR3 bases: TGTGCCAGTAGTACCCCCGGAGGGGCGGATGGCTACACCTTC. Complete variable domain (other parts from reference TRBV19 and TRBJ1-2): DGGITQSPKYLFRKEGQNVTLSCEQNLNHDAMYWYRQDPGQGLRLIYYSQIVNDFQKGDIAEGYSVSREKKESFPLTVTSAQKNPTAFYLCASSTPGGADGYTFGSGTRLTVV.

The V gene is TRBV3-1 (or the pseudogene TRBV3-2), the J gene TRBJ2-7; 10 bases map to TRBD1. This CDR3 contains 15 residues. CDR1 is LGHDT, CDR2 YNNKEL, per germline (reference sequence). Germline trimming cut 3 bases from V and 3 bases from J; bases unmatched to any gene: 5. CDR3 sequence reads: CASSHRGTGDYEQYF. The CDR3 bases are TGTGCCAGCAGCCATAGGGGGACAGGGGACTACGAGCAGTACTTC.